The 20 T cell receptor beta chains reported below all come from one sample, sequenced in a study of T cells in Graves' hyperthyroidism and ophthalmopathy. Amplification yielded TCR beta CDR3 regions, with RNA transcripts as the source. The study used the HTBI primer set for a first-round RT-PCR of the TCR CDR3. One entry per CDR3 protein results from TCRdb running MiXCR on the multiplex PCR reads. The top ten clones hold about 9% of a sample with hundreds of thousands of distinct CDR3 sequences, approximately 40% of them seen once. The specimen was blood. The receptors originated from a man aged 18 to 29 with Graves' hyperthyroidism.

This clonotype was detected many times. The chain links TRBV2 to TRBJ2-7; D is perhaps TRBD1 (5 bases). Trimming pared 3 bases from V and 2 bases from J, leaving 11 bases between. Germline V gives CDR1 SNHLY, CDR2 FYNNEI. This CDR3 region has 14 residues. The CDR3 nucleotides are TGTGCCAGCAGTGATTACAGGAAAGCCTACGAGCAGTACTTC. Amino acid sequence: CASSDYRKAYEQYF.

The chain carries TRBV15 and TRBJ2-1, with TRBD2 matching 7 bases. The CDR3 sequence is 13 residues long. The V segment lost 8 bases and the J segment 5 bases; nucleotides outside the gene matches: 6. Germline-derived CDR1 and CDR2 are LNHNV and YYDKDF (reference sequence). CDR3 protein: CATSGTMHNEQFF. CDR3 bases: TGTGCCACCTCCGGGACTATGCACAATGAGCAGTTCTTC.

The gene calls are TRBV2 and TRBJ2-5, with 8 bases matching TRBD2. The V gene's germline CDR1 is SNHLY and CDR2 FYNNEI. CDR3 length: 11 residues. V lost 11 bases, J lost 5 bases, and 4 bases stayed unmatched. DNA for the CDR3: TGTGCCGCTCCGGGAGGGGAGACCCAGTACTTC. Protein: CAAPGGETQYF.

This clonotype was detected many times. The chain's CDR3 is CASSLEGWQPQHF. CDR3 DNA: TGTGCCAGCAGCTTAGAGGGCTGGCAGCCCCAGCATTTT. This chain joins TRBV7-9 and TRBJ1-5; D remains ambiguous. Germline CDR1 reads SEHNR; CDR2 reads FQNEAQ (reference sequence). V lost 1 base and J 7 bases, leaving 8 bases between the germline ends. This CDR3 comprises 13 residues.

The chain recombines TRBV10-3 with TRBJ2-7; TRBD1 matches at 11 bases. CDR3 length equals 15 residues. The germline V gene has CDR1 ENHRY and CDR2 SYGVKD. The trim removed 4 bases at V and 7 bases at J, leaving 9 bases unmatched. The DNA of the CDR3 is TGTGCCATCAGTGCGCTAGCGGGACAGGGGGGTGAGCAGTACTTC. This encodes CAISALAGQGGEQYF.

This clonotype was seen repeatedly, ten times or more. The rearrangement links TRBV2 to TRBJ1-1; D is unresolved. The V gene's germline CDR1 is SNHLY and CDR2 FYNNEI. The CDR3 is made up of 13 amino acids. Between the trimmed V and J ends, which lost 3 bases and 5 bases, there was a span of 10 bases. The CDR3 coding sequence is TGTGCCAGCAGTGATGACTATGGGACTGAAGCTTTCTTT. It yields the protein CASSDDYGTEAFF.

The sample holds many counts of this clonotype. The chain uses TRBV2 and TRBJ1-6, with TRBD1 as a possible D gene (5 bases). Trimming took off 7 bases at V and 13 bases at J, with 14 bases between the two ends. Germline assignment: CDR1 SNHLY and CDR2 FYNNEI. CDR3 length: 12 amino acids. This CDR3 is CASMTEPGPLHF. The CDR3 DNA sequence: TGTGCCAGCATGACAGAACCGGGGCCCCTCCACTTT.

This rearrangement joins TRBV20-1 to TRBJ1-1; D is ambiguous. V was pared by 8 bases and J by 1 base, with 11 bases between. This CDR3 region has 12 residues. Germline loops: CDR1 DFQATT, CDR2 SNEGSKA (reference sequence). CDR3 protein: CSPLSGNTEAFF. Here the CDR3 DNA reads TGCAGTCCCCTCTCGGGGAACACTGAAGCTTTCTTT.

The chain links TRBV7-2 to TRBJ2-3; possibly TRBD1 or TRBD2 for D (5 bases each). The germline V and J ends were trimmed by 5 bases and 1 base, with 10 bases remaining between them. This CDR3 has 14 residues. Germline V gene data show CDR1 as SGHTA and CDR2 as FQGNSA. The CDR3 DNA reads as TGTGCCAGCAGCCCGTGGGACGGCACAGATACGCAGTATTTT. It is translated as CASSPWDGTDTQYF.

The chain has TRBV10-3 and TRBJ2-5; 9 bases are a match to TRBD1. This CDR3 has 13 amino acids. Germline V gene lookup returns CDR1 ENHRY and CDR2 SYGVKD. V was clipped by 10 bases and J by 5 bases; unmatched bases: 8. As DNA, the CDR3 is TGTGCCAGCAATGGGACAGGGAGTGAGACCCAGTACTTC. Encoded protein: CASNGTGSETQYF.

This clonotype was detected ten times or more. This chain uses TRBV20-1 with TRBJ2-7; no reliable D call. Trimming stripped 6 bases from V and 6 bases from J, with 9 bases between. This CDR3 has 10 amino acids. Per germline, CDR1 DFQATT and CDR2 SNEGSKA (reference sequence). CDR3 sequence: CSAEGREQYF. The DNA for the CDR3 is TGCAGTGCCGAAGGGCGCGAGCAGTACTTC.

The chain has TRBV12-3 or TRBV12-4 and TRBJ2-5; D gene ambiguous. This CDR3 spans 13 amino acids. The V and J ends lost 1 base and 7 bases respectively, with 10 bases between them. The CDR3 DNA follows: TGTGCCAGCAGTTTAGGGGCCCTAGGGACCCAGTACTTC. Its protein product is CASSLGALGTQYF.

The table lists this clonotype with a few counts. The chain couples TRBV10-1 to TRBJ1-5, with D unresolved. The CDR3 has 18 residues. Germline CDR1 and CDR2: WNHNN and SYGVQD (reference sequence). Trimming cost V 6 bases and J 0 bases, with 21 bases left between them. The CDR3 spells CASSDRKEAYYSNQPQHF. The CDR3 region has the DNA TGCGCCAGCAGCGACCGGAAGGAGGCCTACTATAGCAATCAGCCCCAGCATTTT.

For this clonotype: This may be a read error, as it is one base from a much larger clone. The gene calls are TRBV19 and TRBJ1-2; 7 bases line up with TRBD1. Germline V gene data show CDR1 as LNHDA and CDR2 as SQIVND (reference sequence). V lost 10 bases to trimming and J lost 6 bases; unmatched junction nucleotides: 8. The length of the CDR3 is 12 residues. CDR3 bases: TGTGCCATAAAACTGGACAGGAATGGCTACACCTTC. Translation: CAIKLDRNGYTF.

This clonotype was counted ten times or more. In this CDR3 the conserved last residue, phenylalanine or tryptophan, is missing, so a read error is likely. No DNA is shown, since the ends of the CDR3 on it are uncertain; the CDR3 is the one TCRdb lists. This rearrangement joins TRBV7-9 to TRBJ1-1. CDR1 and CDR2 (germline): SEHNR, FQNEAQ (reference sequence). The CDR3 is 13 amino acids in total, end residues counted. The CDR3 is CASSSLPQGGALY.

This clonotype turned up a few times. The genes are TRBV6-5 and TRBJ2-7; D remains unclear. The CDR3 has 13 residues. Trimming took 6 bases from V and 1 from J, leaving 10 bases between them. The V gene's germline CDR1 is MNHEY and CDR2 SVGAGI. The CDR3 spells CASSLLVSYEQYF. The DNA for the CDR3 is TGTGCCAGCAGCCTTCTCGTTTCCTACGAGCAGTACTTC.

In this sample, this clonotype turned up once. This chain connects TRBV15 to TRBJ1-5, with no clear D. Germline-derived CDR1 and CDR2 are LNHNV and YYDKDF (reference sequence). The CDR3 sequence is 13 residues long. Trimming took off 0 bases at V and 4 bases at J, with 4 bases between the two ends. CDR3 region: CATSREGNQPQHF. The CDR3 DNA reads TGTGCCACCAGCAGAGAGGGAAATCAGCCCCAGCATTTT.

Many counts were recorded for this clonotype. The chain employs TRBV24-1 and TRBJ2-2, with a possible D match to TRBD2 (5 bases). This CDR3 has 15 amino acids. V was pared by 10 bases and J by 0 bases, with 14 bases between. The V gene's germline CDR1 is KGHDR and CDR2 SFDVKD. CDR3 region: CATSLGQSNTGELFF. Written as DNA, the CDR3 is TGTGCCACATCACTAGGTCAGTCGAACACCGGGGAGCTGTTTTTT.

The chain uses TRBV7-6 and TRBJ2-7, with TRBD1 as a possible D gene (6 bases). V was pared by 6 bases and J by 6 bases, with 15 bases between. CDR1 is SGHVS and CDR2 is FNYEAQ in the germline V gene. The CDR3 loop spans 13 amino acids. In DNA, the CDR3 is TGTGCCAGCAGTCCTCAGGTCAGGGGCGAGCAGTACTTC. Residues: CASSPQVRGEQYF.

The sample holds a few counts of this clonotype. The chain is built from TRBV19 and TRBJ1-1; no reliable D call. This CDR3 is 16 amino acids long. Germline CDR1 LNHDA, CDR2 SQIVND (reference sequence). V was trimmed by 7 bases and J by 0 bases, leaving 18 bases between them. CDR3 DNA sequence: TGTGCCAGTATAGGCCCAGAAAAGCTTATGAACACTGAAGCTTTCTTT. Its protein is CASIGPEKLMNTEAFF. The whole variable domain, filled in from reference TRBV19 and TRBJ1-1, reads DGGITQSPKYLFRKEGQNVTLSCEQNLNHDAMYWYRQDPGQGLRLIYYSQIVNDFQKGDIAEGYSVSREKKESFPLTVTSAQKNPTAFYLCASIGPEKLMNTEAFFGQGTRLTVV.